These T cell receptor beta chains were read from a single sample in a study of CD8 T cells in Susac syndrome. Each CDR3 protein gets one entry after TCRdb re-called the immunoSEQ multiplex PCR reads with MiXCR. The data show around 59,000 distinct CDR3 sequences, 85% to 95% seen once. Sequencing was carried out using CD8+ T cells from PBMCs. Receptor source: a human donor in good health. The CDR3 runs from the conserved cysteine through the conserved F or W. A D gene is named only where the DNA matches it firmly. Not every row has a clone size; where given, it reads once, few, many or a size class.

cdr3_length: 13
d_call: NA
clone_size: NA
j_call: TRBJ1-2
v_call: TRBV29-1
cdr3_nt: TGCAGCGTTGGGGGTGGGGGTAACTATGGCTACACCTTC
cdr3_aa: CSVGGGGNYGYTF

cdr3_length: 15
d_call: NA
clone_size: NA
j_call: TRBJ1-3
v_call: TRBV30
cdr3_nt: TGTGCCTGGAGTAGCCCCTGGGGCTCTGGAAACACCATATATTTT
cdr3_aa: CAWSSPWGSGNTIYF

cdr3_length: 15
d_call: NA
clone_size: NA
j_call: TRBJ2-3
v_call: TRBV12-3/TRBV12-4
cdr3_nt: TGTGCCAGCAGTTTAGATACAGGGATCACAGATACGCAGTATTTT
cdr3_aa: CASSLDTGITDTQYF

cdr3_length: 14
d_call: NA
clone_size: NA
j_call: TRBJ1-6
v_call: TRBV4-1
cdr3_nt: TGCGCCAGCAGTCAAAGGGGGGGGAATTCACCCCTCCACTTT
cdr3_aa: CASSQRGGNSPLHF

cdr3_length: 15
d_call: TRBD2
clone_size: NA
j_call: TRBJ2-7
v_call: TRBV20-1
cdr3_nt: TGCAGTGCAAGGGGGCGACTAGCGGCTTCCTACGAGCAGTACTTC
cdr3_aa: CSARGRLAASYEQYF

cdr3_length: 16
d_call: NA
clone_size: NA
j_call: TRBJ2-3
v_call: TRBV5-1
cdr3_nt: TGCGCCAGCAGCATCGGACGGAGTCTACGCACAGATACGCAGTATTTT
cdr3_aa: CASSIGRSLRTDTQYF

cdr3_length: 11
d_call: NA
clone_size: NA
j_call: TRBJ2-7
v_call: TRBV4-1
cdr3_nt: TGCGCCAGCAGCCACCGGGGTGAGCAGTACTTC
cdr3_aa: CASSHRGEQYF

cdr3_length: 18
d_call: TRBD2
clone_size: NA
j_call: TRBJ2-1
v_call: TRBV7-9
cdr3_nt: TGTGCCAGCAGCTCTTCGTTGAGCGGGGGGACCTTGGTCAATGAGCAGTTCTTC
cdr3_aa: CASSSSLSGGTLVNEQFF

cdr3_length: 15
d_call: NA
clone_size: NA
j_call: TRBJ2-3
v_call: TRBV5-1
cdr3_nt: TGCGCCAGCAGCAGTCTTTACGTGGGCACAGATACGCAGTATTTT
cdr3_aa: CASSSLYVGTDTQYF

cdr3_length: 17
d_call: TRBD2
clone_size: once
j_call: TRBJ2-3
v_call: TRBV7-9
cdr3_nt: TGTGCCAGCAGCCTGAGAGGACTAGCGGCGAGCACAGATACGCAGTATTTT
cdr3_aa: CASSLRGLAASTDTQYF

cdr3_length: 18
d_call: NA
clone_size: NA
j_call: TRBJ2-1
v_call: TRBV6-1
cdr3_nt: TGTGCCAGCAGTGAATACCGGGCGGGGGACATCTCCTACAATGAGCAGTTCTTC
cdr3_aa: CASSEYRAGDISYNEQFF

cdr3_length: 16
d_call: TRBD2
clone_size: NA
j_call: TRBJ2-3
v_call: TRBV11-2
cdr3_nt: TGTGCCAGCAGCTTAGGGTCTGGGACTAGAATCGATACGCAGTATTTT
cdr3_aa: CASSLGSGTRIDTQYF

cdr3_length: 11
d_call: NA
clone_size: NA
j_call: TRBJ2-3
v_call: TRBV3-1
cdr3_nt: TGTGCCAGCAGCCGGGGGGATACGCAGTATTTT
cdr3_aa: CASSRGDTQYF

cdr3_length: 15
d_call: NA
clone_size: NA
j_call: TRBJ2-3
v_call: TRBV5-1
cdr3_nt: TGCGCCAGCAGCTTGGATGGGGGGGGCCCAGATACGCAGTATTTT
cdr3_aa: CASSLDGGGPDTQYF

cdr3_length: 17
d_call: TRBD1
clone_size: NA
j_call: TRBJ2-7
v_call: TRBV5-5
cdr3_nt: TGTGCCAGCAGCTGGGAATCACAGGGGCAACTTGTCTACGAGCAGTACTTC
cdr3_aa: CASSWESQGQLVYEQYF

cdr3_length: 17
d_call: NA
clone_size: NA
j_call: TRBJ2-2
v_call: TRBV29-1
cdr3_nt: TGCAGCGTTGAAGTCGCCTCAGCTAACACGAACACCGGGGAGCTGTTTTTT
cdr3_aa: CSVEVASANTNTGELFF

cdr3_length: 13
d_call: NA
clone_size: NA
j_call: TRBJ1-3
v_call: TRBV29-1
cdr3_nt: TGCAGCGTTGTCTGGGAATCTGGAAACACCATATATTTT
cdr3_aa: CSVVWESGNTIYF

cdr3_length: 12
d_call: NA
clone_size: NA
j_call: TRBJ2-4
v_call: TRBV4-2
cdr3_nt: TGTGCCAGCAGCCAAGATCGAAACATTCAGTACTTC
cdr3_aa: CASSQDRNIQYF